This T cell receptor (beta chain) derives from a study of CD8+ T cells in alopecia areata. Germline V gene lookup returns CDR1 SGHVS and CDR2 FNYEAQ. The J segment lost 10 bases and the V segment lost 5 bases, leaving 11 bases of the junction unmatched. This CDR3 is built from 15 residues. This clone came up a few times. Investigators isolated RNA and reverse transcribed it into cDNA to act as the sequencing template. Sequencing used immunoSEQ multiplex PCR; TCRdb keeps in-frame clones, though not all of them. The sample carries about 64,000 clones, around 44% recorded once. The sorting of PBMCs gave CD4+ and CD8+ T cells.

This TCR was sampled from a human donor with alopecia areata. J is TRBJ2-1 and V is TRBV7-6; 10 bases agree with TRBD2. The sequenced sample was NKG2D-low CD8+ T cells sorted from blood. Here the CDR3 DNA reads TGTGCCAGCAGCCCGTTAGCGGGGGGCCAGCGGGAGCAGTTCTTC. Protein: CASSPLAGGQREQFF.